The TCR beta chain described here comes from a study of blood T cell repertoires in COVID-19. Study-level information: Whether acute or convalescent, the COVID-19 samples came from the United States, Italy and Spain. In each case, the material was cDNA or gDNA derived from T cells, B-cell-depleted T cells, or PBMCs.

TCRdb keeps only in-frame clones here, not all; method: immunoSEQ multiplex PCR. Found here are 200,000 to 250,000 clones, 75% to 90% of them singletons; the top ten hold approximately 3.8%. V was pared by 2 bases and J by 6 bases, with 6 bases between. This CDR3 comprises 12 residues. Germline V gene lookup returns CDR1 MGHRA and CDR2 YSYEKL. Researchers sorted participants into cohorts using their self-reported clinical history. The sample was PBMCs or T cells enriched from blood (not recorded which). The rearrangement links TRBV4-1 to TRBJ2-3; D gene ambiguous. The clonotype comes from a woman aged 18-30 years in a cohort exposed to, infected with or recovered from COVID-19 (not recorded which). Here the CDR3 reads CASSQSRDTQYF. The CDR3 coding sequence is TGCGCCAGCAGCCAAAGTCGGGATACGCAGTATTTT.